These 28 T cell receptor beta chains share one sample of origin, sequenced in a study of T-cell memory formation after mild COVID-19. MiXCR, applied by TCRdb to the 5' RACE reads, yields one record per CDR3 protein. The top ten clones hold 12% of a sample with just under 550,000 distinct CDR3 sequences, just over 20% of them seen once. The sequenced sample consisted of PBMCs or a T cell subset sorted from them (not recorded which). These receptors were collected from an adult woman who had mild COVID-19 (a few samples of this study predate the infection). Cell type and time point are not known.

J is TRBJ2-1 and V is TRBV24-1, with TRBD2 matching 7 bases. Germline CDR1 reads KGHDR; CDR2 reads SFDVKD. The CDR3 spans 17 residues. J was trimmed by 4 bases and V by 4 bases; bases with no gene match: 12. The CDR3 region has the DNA TGTGCCACCAGTGAACCCCAAGCGGGGATCGGGTACAATGAGCAGTTCTTC. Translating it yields CATSEPQAGIGYNEQFF.

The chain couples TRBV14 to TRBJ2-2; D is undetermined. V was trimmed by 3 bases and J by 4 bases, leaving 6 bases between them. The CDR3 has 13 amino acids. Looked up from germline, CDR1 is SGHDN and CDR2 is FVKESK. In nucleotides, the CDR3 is TGTGCCAGCAGCCAGACTCCCACCGGGGAGCTGTTTTTT. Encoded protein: CASSQTPTGELFF.

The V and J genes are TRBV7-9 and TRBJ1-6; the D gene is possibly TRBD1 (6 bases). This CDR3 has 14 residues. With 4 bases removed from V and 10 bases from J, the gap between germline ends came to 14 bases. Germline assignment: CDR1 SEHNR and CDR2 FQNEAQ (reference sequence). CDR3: CASSSGHGTSPLHF. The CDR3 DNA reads TGTGCCAGCAGCTCGGGACACGGAACCTCACCCCTCCACTTT.

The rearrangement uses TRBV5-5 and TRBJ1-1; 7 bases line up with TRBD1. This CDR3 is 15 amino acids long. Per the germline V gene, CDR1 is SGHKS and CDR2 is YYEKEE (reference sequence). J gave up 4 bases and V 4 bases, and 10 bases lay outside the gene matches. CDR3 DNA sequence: TGTGCCAGCAGCGCGACCGGGACAGCGGGCACTGAAGCTTTCTTT. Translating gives CASSATGTAGTEAFF.

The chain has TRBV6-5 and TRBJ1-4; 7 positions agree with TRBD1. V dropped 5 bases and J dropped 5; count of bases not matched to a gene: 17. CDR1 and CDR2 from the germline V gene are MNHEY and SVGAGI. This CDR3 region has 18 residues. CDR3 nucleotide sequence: TGTGCCAGCAGTCCGCTGTTTTTCCGGGACAGAGAAAATGAAAAACTGTTTTTT. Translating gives CASSPLFFRDRENEKLFF.

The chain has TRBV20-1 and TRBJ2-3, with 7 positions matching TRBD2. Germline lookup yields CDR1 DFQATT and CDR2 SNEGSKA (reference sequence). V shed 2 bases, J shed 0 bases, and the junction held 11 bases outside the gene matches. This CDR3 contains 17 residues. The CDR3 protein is CSARKWGGARSTDTQYF. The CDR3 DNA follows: TGCAGTGCTAGAAAGTGGGGAGGGGCGCGAAGCACAGATACGCAGTATTTT.

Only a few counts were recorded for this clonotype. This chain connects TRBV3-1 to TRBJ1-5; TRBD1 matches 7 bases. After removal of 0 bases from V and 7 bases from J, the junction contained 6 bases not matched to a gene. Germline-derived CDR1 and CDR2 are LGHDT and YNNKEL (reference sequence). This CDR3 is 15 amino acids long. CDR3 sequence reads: CASSQDAGGFQPQHF. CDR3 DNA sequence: TGTGCCAGCAGCCAAGACGCAGGGGGATTCCAGCCCCAGCATTTT.

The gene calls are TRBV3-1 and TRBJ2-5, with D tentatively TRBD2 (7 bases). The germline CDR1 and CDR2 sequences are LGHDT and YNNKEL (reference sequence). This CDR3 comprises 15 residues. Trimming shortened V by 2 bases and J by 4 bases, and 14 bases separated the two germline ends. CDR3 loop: CASSQRGAEIETQYF. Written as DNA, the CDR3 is TGTGCCAGCAGCCAACGGGGGGCAGAGATAGAGACCCAGTACTTC.

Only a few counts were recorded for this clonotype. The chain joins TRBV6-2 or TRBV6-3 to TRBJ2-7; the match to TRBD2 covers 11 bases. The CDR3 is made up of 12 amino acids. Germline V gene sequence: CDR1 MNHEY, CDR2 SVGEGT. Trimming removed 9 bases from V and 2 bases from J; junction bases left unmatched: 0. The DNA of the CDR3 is TGTGCCAGTAGCGGGAGGGCCTACGAGCAGTACTTC. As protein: CASSGRAYEQYF.

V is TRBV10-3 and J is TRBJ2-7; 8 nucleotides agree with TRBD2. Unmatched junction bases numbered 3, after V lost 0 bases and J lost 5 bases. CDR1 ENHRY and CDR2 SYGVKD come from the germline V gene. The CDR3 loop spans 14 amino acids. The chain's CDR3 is CAISESGGANEQYF. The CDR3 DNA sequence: TGTGCCATCAGTGAGTCCGGGGGGGCCAACGAGCAGTACTTC.

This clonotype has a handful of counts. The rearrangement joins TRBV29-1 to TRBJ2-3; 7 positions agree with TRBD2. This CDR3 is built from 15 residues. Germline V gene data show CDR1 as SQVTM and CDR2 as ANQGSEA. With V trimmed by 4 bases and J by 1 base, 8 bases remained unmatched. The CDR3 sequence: CSVVRASGGTDTQYF. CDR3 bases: TGCAGCGTTGTTCGGGCTAGCGGCGGCACAGATACGCAGTATTTT.

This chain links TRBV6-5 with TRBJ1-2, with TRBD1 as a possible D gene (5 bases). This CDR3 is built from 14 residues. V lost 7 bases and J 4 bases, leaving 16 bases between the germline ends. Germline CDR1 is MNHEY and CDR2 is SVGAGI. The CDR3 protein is CASIRLLGAYGYTF. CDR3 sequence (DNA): TGTGCCAGCATCAGACTATTAGGGGCCTATGGCTACACCTTC.

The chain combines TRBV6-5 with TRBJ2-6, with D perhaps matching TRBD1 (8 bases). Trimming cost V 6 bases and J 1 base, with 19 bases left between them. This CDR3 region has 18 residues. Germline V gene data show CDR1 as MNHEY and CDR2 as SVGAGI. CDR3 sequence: CASRLQGVAGSGANVLTF. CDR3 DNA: TGTGCCAGCAGATTACAGGGGGTAGCGGGTTCTGGGGCCAACGTCCTGACTTTC.

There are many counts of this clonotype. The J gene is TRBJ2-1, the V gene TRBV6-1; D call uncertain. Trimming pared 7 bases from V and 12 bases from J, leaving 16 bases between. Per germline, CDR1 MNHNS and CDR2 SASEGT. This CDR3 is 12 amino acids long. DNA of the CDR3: TGTGCCAGCAAAGTAGGGCTGAGACCGCAGTTCTTC. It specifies CASKVGLRPQFF.

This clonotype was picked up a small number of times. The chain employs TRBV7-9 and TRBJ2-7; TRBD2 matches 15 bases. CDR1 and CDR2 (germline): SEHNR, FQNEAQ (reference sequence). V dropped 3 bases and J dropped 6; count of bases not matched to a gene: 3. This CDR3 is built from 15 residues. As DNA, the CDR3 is TGTGCCAGCAGCTTGGGACTAGCGGGAGGTAGCGAGCAGTACTTC. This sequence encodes CASSLGLAGGSEQYF. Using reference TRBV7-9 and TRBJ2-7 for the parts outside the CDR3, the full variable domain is DTGVSQNPRHKITKRGQNVTFRCDPISEHNRLYWYRQTLGQGPEFLTYFQNEAQLEKSRLLSDRFSAERPKGSFSTLEIQRTEQGDSAMYLCASSLGLAGGSEQYFGPGTRLTVT.

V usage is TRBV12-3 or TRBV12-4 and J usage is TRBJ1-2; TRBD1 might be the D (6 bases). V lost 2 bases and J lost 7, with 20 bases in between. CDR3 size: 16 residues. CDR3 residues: CASSLFPGASLSGYTF. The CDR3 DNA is TGTGCCAGCAGTTTATTCCCAGGGGCCTCCTTGAGTGGCTACACCTTC.

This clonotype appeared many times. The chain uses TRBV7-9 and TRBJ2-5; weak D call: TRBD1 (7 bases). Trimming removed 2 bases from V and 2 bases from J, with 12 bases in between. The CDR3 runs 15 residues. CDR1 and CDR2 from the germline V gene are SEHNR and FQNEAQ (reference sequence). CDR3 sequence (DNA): TGTGCCAGCAGCTTACCGCAGGGGGGACAAGAGACCCAGTACTTC. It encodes CASSLPQGGQETQYF.

CDR3 in amino acids: CASSSPSGRPRSSYEQYF. DNA for the CDR3: TGTGCCAGCAGCAGTCCTAGCGGGAGGCCACGTAGCTCCTACGAGCAGTACTTC. J is TRBJ2-7 and V is TRBV7-2, with 11 bases that match TRBD2. CDR1 and CDR2 (germline): SGHTA, FQGNSA. J gave up 0 bases and V 5 bases, and 12 bases lay outside the gene matches. The CDR3 contains 18 residues.

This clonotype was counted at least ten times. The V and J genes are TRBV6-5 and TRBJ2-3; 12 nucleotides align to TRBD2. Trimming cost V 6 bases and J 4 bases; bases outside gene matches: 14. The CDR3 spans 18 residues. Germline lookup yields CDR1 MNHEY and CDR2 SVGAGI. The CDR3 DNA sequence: TGTGCCAGCAGGGTACTAGCGGGAGGTTTCCCGGGGGCAGATACGCAGTATTTT. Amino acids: CASRVLAGGFPGADTQYF.

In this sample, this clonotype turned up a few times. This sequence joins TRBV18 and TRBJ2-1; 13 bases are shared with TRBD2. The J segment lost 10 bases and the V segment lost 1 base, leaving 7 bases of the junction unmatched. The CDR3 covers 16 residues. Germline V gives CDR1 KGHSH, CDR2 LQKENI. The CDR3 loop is CASSPRGLAGVSEQFF. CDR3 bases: TGTGCCAGCTCACCACGCGGACTAGCGGGAGTATCCGAGCAGTTCTTC. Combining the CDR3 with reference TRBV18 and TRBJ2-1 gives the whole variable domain NAGVMQNPRHLVRRRGQEARLRCSPMKGHSHVYWYRQLPEEGLKFMVYLQKENIIDESGMPKERFSAEFPKEGPSILRIQQVVRGDSAAYFCASSPRGLAGVSEQFFGPGTRLTVL.

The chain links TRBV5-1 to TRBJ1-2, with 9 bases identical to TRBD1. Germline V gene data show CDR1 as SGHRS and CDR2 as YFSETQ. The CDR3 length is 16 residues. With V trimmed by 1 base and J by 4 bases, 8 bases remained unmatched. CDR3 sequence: CASSLSGTGYAYGYTF. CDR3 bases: TGCGCCAGCAGCTTGAGTGGGACAGGGTATGCCTATGGCTACACCTTC.

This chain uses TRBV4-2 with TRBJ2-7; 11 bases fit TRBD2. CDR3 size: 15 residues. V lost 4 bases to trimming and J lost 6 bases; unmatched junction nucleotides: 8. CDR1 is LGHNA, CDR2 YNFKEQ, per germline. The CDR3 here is CASSPGTSGGFEQYF. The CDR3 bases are TGTGCCAGCAGCCCTGGAACTAGCGGGGGCTTCGAGCAGTACTTC.

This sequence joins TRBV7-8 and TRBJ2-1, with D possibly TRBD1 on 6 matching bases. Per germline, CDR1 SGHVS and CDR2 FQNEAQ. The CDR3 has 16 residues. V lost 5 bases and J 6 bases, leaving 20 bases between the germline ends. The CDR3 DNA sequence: TGTGCCAGCAGCACCTCGACAGGCCCCTCGGCCAATGAGCAGTTCTTC. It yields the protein CASSTSTGPSANEQFF.

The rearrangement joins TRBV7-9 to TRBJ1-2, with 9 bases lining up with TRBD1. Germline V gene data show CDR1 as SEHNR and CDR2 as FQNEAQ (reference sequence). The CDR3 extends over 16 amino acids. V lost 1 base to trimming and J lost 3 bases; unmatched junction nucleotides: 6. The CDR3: CASSLGRTGEYYGYTF. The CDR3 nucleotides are TGTGCCAGCAGCTTAGGGCGGACAGGGGAGTACTATGGCTACACCTTC.

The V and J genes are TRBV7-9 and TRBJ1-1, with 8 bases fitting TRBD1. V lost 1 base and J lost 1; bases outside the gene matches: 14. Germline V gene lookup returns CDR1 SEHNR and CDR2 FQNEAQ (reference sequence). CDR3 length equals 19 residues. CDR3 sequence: CASSLVAVVAGGRNTEAFF. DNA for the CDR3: TGTGCCAGCAGCTTAGTGGCGGTGGTTGCAGGGGGCAGGAACACTGAAGCTTTCTTT.

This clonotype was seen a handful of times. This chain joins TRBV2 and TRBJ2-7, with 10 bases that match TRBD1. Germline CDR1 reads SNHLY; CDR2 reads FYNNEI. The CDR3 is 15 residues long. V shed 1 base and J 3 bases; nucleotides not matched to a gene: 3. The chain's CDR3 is CASSEGGTGDYEQYF. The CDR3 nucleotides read TGTGCCAGCAGTGAAGGGGGGACAGGGGACTACGAGCAGTACTTC.

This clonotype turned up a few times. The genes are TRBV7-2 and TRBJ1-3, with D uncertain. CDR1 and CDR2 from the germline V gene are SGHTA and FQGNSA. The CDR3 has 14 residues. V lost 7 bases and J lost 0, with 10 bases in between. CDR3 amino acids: CASKQTYSGNTIYF. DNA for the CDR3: TGTGCCAGCAAACAGACCTACTCTGGAAACACCATATATTTT.

CDR3 region: CASSQYYGYTF. Written as DNA, the CDR3 is TGTGCCAGCAGCCAGTACTATGGCTACACCTTC. This chain links TRBV6-2 or TRBV6-3 with TRBJ1-2; D ambiguous. Germline CDR1 and CDR2: MNHEY and SVGEGT. The CDR3 totals 11 residues. Trimming removed 6 bases at V and 3 bases at J, with 5 bases between.